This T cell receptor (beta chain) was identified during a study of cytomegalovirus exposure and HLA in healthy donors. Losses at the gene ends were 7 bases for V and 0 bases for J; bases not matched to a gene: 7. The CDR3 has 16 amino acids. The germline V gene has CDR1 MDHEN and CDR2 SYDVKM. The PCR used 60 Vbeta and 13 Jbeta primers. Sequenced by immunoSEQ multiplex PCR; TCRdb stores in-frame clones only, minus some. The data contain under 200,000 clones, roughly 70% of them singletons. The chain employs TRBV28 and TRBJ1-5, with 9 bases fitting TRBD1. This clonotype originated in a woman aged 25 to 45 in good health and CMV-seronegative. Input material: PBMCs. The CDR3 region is CASIPGTGYSNQPQHF. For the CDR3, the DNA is TGTGCCAGCATACCCGGGACAGGGTATAGCAATCAGCCCCAGCATTTT.